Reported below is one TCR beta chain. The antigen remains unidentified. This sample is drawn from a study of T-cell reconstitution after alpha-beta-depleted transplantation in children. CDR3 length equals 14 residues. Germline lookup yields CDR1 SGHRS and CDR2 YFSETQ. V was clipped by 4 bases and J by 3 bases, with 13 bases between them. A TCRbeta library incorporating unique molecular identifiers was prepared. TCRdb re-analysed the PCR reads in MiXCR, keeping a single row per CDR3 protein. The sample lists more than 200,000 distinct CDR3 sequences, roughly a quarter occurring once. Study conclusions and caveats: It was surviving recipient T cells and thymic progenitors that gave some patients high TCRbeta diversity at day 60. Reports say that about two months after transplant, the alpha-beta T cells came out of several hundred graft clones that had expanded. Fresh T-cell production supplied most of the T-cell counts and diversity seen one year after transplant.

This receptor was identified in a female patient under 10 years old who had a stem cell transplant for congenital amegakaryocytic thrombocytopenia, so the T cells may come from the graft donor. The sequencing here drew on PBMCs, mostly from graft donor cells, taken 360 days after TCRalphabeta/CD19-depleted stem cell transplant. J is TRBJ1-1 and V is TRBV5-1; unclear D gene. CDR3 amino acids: CASSIWEFDTEAFF. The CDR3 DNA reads TGCGCCAGCAGCATCTGGGAGTTTGACACTGAAGCTTTCTTT.